The next 8 T cell receptor beta chains were all read from a single sample in a study of OX40 agonist ivuxolimab in advanced cancers. Produced via immunoSEQ multiplex PCR; TCRdb's table is partial and in-frame only. The data hold 99,000 or so clones, with 93% observed a single time. Specimen: CD4+ or CD8+ T cells sorted from blood, collected in a trial of the OX40 agonist ivuxolimab. All receptors come from an adult with an advanced solid tumor such as melanoma, head and neck, liver or kidney cancer.

The chain links TRBV4-2 to TRBJ2-7, with TRBD2 matching 11 bases. Germline V gives CDR1 LGHNA, CDR2 YNFKEQ. Unmatched junction bases numbered 4, after V lost 0 bases and J lost 3 bases. The CDR3 sequence is 16 residues long. Here the CDR3 reads CASSQEVTSGIYEQYV. In DNA form, the CDR3 reads TGTGCCAGCAGCCAAGAAGTGACTAGCGGGATCTACGAGCAGTACGTC.

CDR3 nucleotide sequence: TGTGCCAGCAGCTTTGGACAGCTACGAAACACCATATATTTT. This translates into CASSFGQLRNTIYF. The V gene is TRBV7-2, the J gene TRBJ1-3, with D maybe TRBD1 (6 bases). Between the trimmed V and J ends, which lost 3 bases and 5 bases, there was a span of 11 bases. Germline CDR1 SGHTA, CDR2 FQGNSA. The CDR3 runs to 14 residues.

The chain is built from TRBV6-9 and TRBJ1-5; D gene uncertain. The V end lost 2 bases, the J end lost 4 bases, and 15 bases lay between the germline ends. This CDR3 is 16 amino acids long. CDR1 and CDR2 from the germline V gene are MNHGY and SVAAGI. Written as DNA, the CDR3 is TGTGCCAGCAGTTATCACCCGAGGACCCGAAATCAGCCCCAGCATTTT. As protein: CASSYHPRTRNQPQHF.

The rearrangement uses TRBV5-5 and TRBJ2-1; the match to TRBD2 covers 10 bases. Germline-derived CDR1 and CDR2 are SGHKS and YYEKEE (reference sequence). The CDR3 is 15 amino acids. The V and J ends lost 4 bases and 4 bases, in that order; junction bases with no gene match: 5. The CDR3 DNA reads as TGTGCCAGCAGCGCCGGGACTAGCGATTACAATGAGCAGTTCTTC. Residues: CASSAGTSDYNEQFF.

The chain combines TRBV28 with TRBJ2-3, with D unclear. The V end was cut by 6 bases, the J end by 2 bases, with 9 bases between. The CDR3 has 13 residues. Per germline, CDR1 MDHEN and CDR2 SYDVKM. CDR3 bases: TGTGCCAGCAGCCAAGTCCACACAGATACGCAGTATTTT. The encoded protein is CASSQVHTDTQYF.

This rearrangement joins TRBV28 to TRBJ1-3, with TRBD1 as a possible D gene (5 bases). CDR3 length: 16 amino acids. Germline V gene data show CDR1 as MDHEN and CDR2 as SYDVKM. V shed 5 bases and J shed 8 bases, with 22 bases lying between them. Here the CDR3 reads CASSASWGPDRDTIYF. The DNA of the CDR3 is TGTGCCAGCAGTGCCTCATGGGGCCCCGACCGAGACACCATATATTTT.

This clone appeared a single time. This chain joins TRBV5-1 and TRBJ2-3, with D possibly called TRBD1 or TRBD2 (6 bases each). The CDR3 length is 16 residues. Germline CDR1 SGHRS, CDR2 YFSETQ. The V end lost 4 bases, the J end lost 8 bases, and 23 bases lay between the germline ends. CDR3 nucleotide sequence: TGCGCCAGCAGCCACGGGGGCCCCGAGGGAGGATTTACGCAGTATTTT. Amino acids: CASSHGGPEGGFTQYF.

The rearrangement links TRBV7-2 to TRBJ1-1; D call uncertain. Trimming shortened V by 5 bases and J by 10 bases, and 11 bases separated the two germline ends. The CDR3 is 11 amino acids. Germline values: CDR1 SGHTA, CDR2 FQGNSA. CDR3 nucleotide sequence: TGTGCCAGCAGCCCTTTACATGGAGCTTTCTTT. It encodes CASSPLHGAFF.